This is a list of T cell receptor beta chains from one sample in a study of blood T cell repertoires in COVID-19. Clones were sequenced by immunoSEQ multiplex PCR, and TCRdb holds only the in-frame ones, with some missing. The profile shows some 320,000 clones, roughly 91% of them singletons. Material for sequencing was peripheral blood. The source is a woman aged 30 to 39 with COVID-19, enrolled during active disease. Each CDR3 is given with its conserved first and last residue. D genes are given only for firm matches. Clone size is given for some rows only: seen once, a few or many times, or a class if the clone is expanded.

NA	TRBV19	NA	TRBJ1-2	CASSSMGQADYGYTF	TGTGCCAGTAGTTCCATGGGGCAGGCGGACTATGGCTACACCTTC
NA	TRBV18	NA	TRBJ1-4	CASSPSGTAREKLFF	TGTGCCAGCTCACCTTCGGGAACGGCCCGCGAAAAACTGTTTTTT
TRBD1	TRBV5-1	NA	TRBJ2-7	CASSAGQGASYEQYF	TGCGCCAGCAGCGCGGGACAGGGTGCGTCCTACGAGCAGTACTTC
NA	TRBV7-9	NA	TRBJ1-3	CASSRPGGDPSGNTIYF	TGTGCCAGCAGCCGGCCGGGAGGGGACCCTTCTGGAAACACCATATATTTT
TRBD2	TRBV9	NA	TRBJ2-2	CASSKTSGGALNTGELFF	TGTGCCAGCAGCAAAACTAGCGGGGGGGCGCTGAACACCGGGGAGCTGTTTTTT
TRBD1	TRBV7-9	few	TRBJ1-1	CASSQRDSYTEAFF	TGTGCCAGCAGCCAGAGGGACAGCTACACTGAAGCTTTCTTT
NA	TRBV27	NA	TRBJ2-7	CASSFRATDTYEQYF	TGTGCCAGCAGTTTTAGGGCGACAGATACCTACGAGCAGTACTTC
TRBD1	TRBV5-1	NA	TRBJ1-2	CASSLEGAGGYTF	TGCGCCAGCAGCTTGGAGGGGGCAGGTGGCTACACCTTC
NA	TRBV19	NA	TRBJ2-3	CASSAPGLTSTDTQYF	TGTGCCAGTAGTGCGCCGGGACTGACTAGCACAGATACGCAGTATTTT
NA	TRBV5-8	once	TRBJ2-1	CASRYPGANNEQFF	TGTGCCAGCAGGTACCCTGGAGCTAACAATGAGCAGTTCTTC
NA	TRBV4-2	NA	TRBJ1-1	CASSLGQNTEAFF	TGTGCCAGCAGCCTCGGACAGAACACTGAAGCTTTCTTT
NA	TRBV19	NA	TRBJ1-5	CASSMGAPGTSDQPQHF	TGTGCCAGTAGTATGGGGGCCCCGGGGACCTCGGATCAGCCCCAGCATTTT
TRBD1	TRBV5-4	NA	TRBJ2-2	CASSSGTGWGVTGELFF	TGTGCCAGCAGCTCCGGGACAGGGTGGGGGGTCACCGGGGAGCTGTTTTTT
NA	TRBV4-2	few	TRBJ1-1	CASSQDRWGRAFDLTNTEAFF	TGTGCCAGCAGCCAAGATCGGTGGGGCAGGGCATTCGACCTCACAAACACTGAAGCTTTCTTT
NA	TRBV2	few	TRBJ2-7	CASTRGAYEQYF	TGTGCCAGCACGCGGGGCGCCTACGAGCAGTACTTC
TRBD2	TRBV3-1/TRBV3-2	NA	TRBJ2-7	CASSHYGLAYEQYF	TGTGCCAGCAGCCACTATGGACTAGCCTACGAGCAGTACTTC
NA	TRBV27	once	TRBJ2-7	CASSLSLGFRSYEQYF	TGTGCCAGCAGTTTATCGTTGGGCTTTAGATCCTACGAGCAGTACTTC
TRBD2	TRBV3-1/TRBV3-2	few	TRBJ2-7	CASRTTSGSYEQYF	TGTGCCAGCCGGACGACTAGCGGGTCCTACGAGCAGTACTTC
NA	TRBV2	once	TRBJ1-5	CASSAPRDQPQHF	TGTGCCAGCAGTGCGCCCCGGGATCAGCCCCAGCATTTT
TRBD1	TRBV10-3	NA	TRBJ1-2	CAITDDRGLGYTF	TGTGCCATCACCGATGACAGGGGGCTGGGCTACACCTTC
NA	TRBV6-5	once	TRBJ1-1	CASSYSGSEAFF	TGTGCCAGCAGTTACTCGGGCAGTGAAGCTTTCTTT
NA	TRBV7-2	NA	TRBJ2-5	CASSFSTVRSETQYF	TGTGCCAGCAGCTTCTCGACTGTTCGGTCGGAGACCCAGTACTTC
NA	TRBV3-1/TRBV3-2	NA	TRBJ1-2	CASSPPRGGGYTF	TGTGCCAGCAGCCCCCCCAGGGGCGGCGGCTACACCTTC
TRBD1	TRBV27	NA	TRBJ1-2	CATQGGLYGYTF	TGTGCCACCCAGGGGGGATTATATGGCTACACCTTC
TRBD1	TRBV2	NA	TRBJ2-1	CASRGQGKTYEQFF	TGTGCCAGCAGGGGACAGGGGAAGACGTATGAGCAGTTCTTC
NA	TRBV12-1	NA	TRBJ2-4	CASTRLSGGSKNIQYF	TGTGCCAGCACCCGGTTGAGCGGGGGGTCCAAAAACATTCAGTACTTC
TRBD2	TRBV4-1	NA	TRBJ2-1	CASTRTSGLSYNEQFF	TGCGCCAGCACCAGGACTAGCGGGCTTTCCTACAATGAGCAGTTCTTC
NA	TRBV2	NA	TRBJ2-3	CASSELARASTDTQYF	TGTGCCAGCAGTGAACTAGCTCGAGCTAGCACAGATACGCAGTATTTT